This T cell receptor (beta chain) was captured by sequencing in a study of shared clonotypes between healthy human individuals. The study's findings and limits: Clonotype sharing among the donors was expected to vary with sequencing depth.

Note on this clone: Antigen: not known.

Genomic DNA of each subset was evenly split across several immunoSEQ plates. Generated by immunoSEQ multiplex PCR, the TCRdb table keeps only in-frame clones and is missing some. The sample consists of 2 million to 2.5 million clones, approximately 95% of them appearing once. The germline CDR1 and CDR2 sequences are SGHTS and YDEGEE. V dropped 7 bases and J dropped 0; count of bases not matched to a gene: 6. The CDR3 runs to 15 residues. The material sequenced was naive CD4+ T cells from PBMCs. Regarding subset: CD45RA+ positively selected. V usage is TRBV5-8 and J usage is TRBJ1-3, with 8 bases identical to TRBD1. This clonotype was obtained from a man younger than 35 in good health. Some clones in this sample may be carry-over from other donors' samples. CDR3 protein: CASSRGLYSGNTIYF. Here the CDR3 DNA reads TGTGCCAGCTCCAGGGGGCTCTACTCTGGAAACACCATATATTTT.